This record looks at one TCR beta chain sequence and its context. This clonotype was picked up many times. Its antigen is unknown. No base quality information exists; no much larger clone differs at one position. The entry originates in a study of Graves' ophthalmopathy and Graves' hyperthyroidism (dated by TCRdb to the late 2010s). With respect to the entire study: Peripheral blood was collected before any treatment was given, at the time of initial diagnosis. The approximately 100 discovery patients were randomly divided into training and test sets at a 7:3 ratio. The study used signatures of the TCR beta repertoire to tell Graves' ophthalmopathy apart from Graves' hyperthyroidism and to predict which patients would progress to ophthalmopathy. To explore V-J signatures that distinguish ophthalmopathy from hyperthyroidism, a discovery set of under 110 patients was enrolled, made up of 43 with ophthalmopathy and some 58 with stable hyperthyroidism. In about 6 hyperthyroidism patients, the T-cell repertoire of thyroid tissue was compared with the T-cell repertoire of blood. In total, 135 blood samples were TCR-sequenced: some 43 ophthalmopathy, some 72 hyperthyroidism and about 17 hyperthyroidism-to-ophthalmopathy patients. After sampling, hyperthyroidism patients received methimazole starting at 30 mg daily, and ophthalmopathy patients received high-dose intravenous methylprednisolone. For independent validation, a separate cohort was made up of around 19 hyperthyroidism patients plus 17 patients who later progressed from hyperthyroidism to ophthalmopathy. Findings and caveats that apply to the study as a whole: Among expanded thyroid clonotypes with frequency above 0.001, most also showed up in blood, which suggests that blood repertoires may reflect the thyroid immune response. In validation, the model predicted ophthalmopathy progression with nearly 71% sensitivity and about 77% specificity; around twelve predicted patients were CT-confirmed with GO in a median of around 6 months. Sample size was not statistically predetermined, and group allocation was not concealed from the investigators. In cross-validation, the 13-signature model distinguished ophthalmopathy from stable hyperthyroidism with around 90% sensitivity and 81.08% specificity, while in the test set the corresponding values were about 80% and 75%.

The CDR3 runs 12 amino acids, cysteine and phenylalanine included. The sequence is cut down to CDR3 DNA, 36 bases in frame from base 1. The CDR1 and CDR2 encoded by the germline V gene are SGHTA and FQGNSA. V is cut by 2 bases and J by 8 bases, and the space between the germline ends is 6 bases. Hyperthyroidism was considered stable if no progression to ophthalmopathy occurred within 18 months of follow-up. The hyperthyroidism patients were 18 to 65 years old and newly diagnosed, with a disease duration of less than 2 months. Patients with other autoimmune diseases, uncontrolled infections, pregnancy or lactation were excluded. Clinical symptoms, serum thyroxine, TRAb, thyroid ultrasound and orbital computed tomography formed the basis of the diagnosis. PBMCs were isolated from about 9.1 ml of fresh peripheral blood by Ficoll-Paque density gradient centrifugation. Total RNA was extracted with Trizol reagent and quality-checked on an Agilent 2100 Bioanalyzer.

TCR beta CDR3 regions were amplified from RNA transcripts for repertoire sequencing. The first round of RT-PCR was done with HTBI primers and the Qiagen OneStep RT-PCR kit, and was followed by a second round of multiplex PCR, then size selection and purification. Libraries were sequenced on an Illumina HiSeq2000 using paired-end 100 bp reads. On the authors' methods: SOAPnuke was used for read processing, and reads with adapters, uncalled bases, a mean Phred below 15, or no exact constant-primer or identifier match were discarded. COPE v1.2.5 was used to merge high-quality paired reads. Each unique nucleotide sequence was defined as a clonotype, and clonotypes were aligned to IMGT TRB V, D and J references with MiTCR v1.1. Only V-J combinations with frequency above 0.0001 were analysed, covering around 99% of repertoires. For each V-J combination, a TCR clonal expansion and chaos score was defined as the ratio of F50 clonal expansion to chaos observed in the TCRdist matrix. Features were reduced by Welch's t-statistics and random forest to about a dozen V-J combinations, which fed a naive Bayes classifier. Thyroid-blood repertoire similarity was quantified with the Morisita-Horn index. TCRdb itself trimmed the public reads at Q25 with fastp, ran MiXCR and retained productive beta chains. One record per CDR3 amino acid sequence lists the most common genes and DNA. Here the V and J calls rest on TCRdb's processing, not on the authors' analysis. Across this sample there are about 620,000 distinct CDR3 sequences, with 22% seen only once. Approximately 6.9% of the sample lies in the top ten.

The sample taken for sequencing was peripheral blood. The origin of this receptor is a woman aged 18-30 years with stable Graves' hyperthyroidism. Some clones in this sample may be carry-over from other donors' samples. Donor details come from another sample of the same person, matched by shared clones. The rearranged segments are TRBV7-2 and TRBJ2-2, with the D gene too uncertain to name. In nucleotides, the sequence is TGTGCCAGCAGCTTAACTTGGGGGGAGCTGTTTTTT. Its translation is CASSLTWGELFF.